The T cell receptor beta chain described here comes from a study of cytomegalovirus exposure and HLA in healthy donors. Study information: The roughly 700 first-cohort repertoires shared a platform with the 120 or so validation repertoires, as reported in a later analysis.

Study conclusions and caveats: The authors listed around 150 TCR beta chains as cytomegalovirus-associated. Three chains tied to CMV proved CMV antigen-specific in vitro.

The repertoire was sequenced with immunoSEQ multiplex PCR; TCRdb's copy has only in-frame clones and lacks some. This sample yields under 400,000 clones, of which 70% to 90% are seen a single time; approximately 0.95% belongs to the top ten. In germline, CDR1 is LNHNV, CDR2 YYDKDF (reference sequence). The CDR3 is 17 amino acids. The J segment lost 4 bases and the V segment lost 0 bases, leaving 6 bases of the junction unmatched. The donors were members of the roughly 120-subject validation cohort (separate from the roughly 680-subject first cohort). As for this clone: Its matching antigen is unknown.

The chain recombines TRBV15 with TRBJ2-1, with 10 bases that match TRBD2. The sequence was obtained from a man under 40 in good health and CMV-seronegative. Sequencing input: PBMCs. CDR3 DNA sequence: TGTGCCACCAGCAGAGAGCGGCCTAGCGGGGGTTACAATGAGCAGTTCTTC. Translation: CATSRERPSGGYNEQFF.